One sample yielded the 29 T cell receptor beta chains listed below, sequenced in a study of T cell clonality in common variable immunodeficiency. Sequenced by immunoSEQ multiplex PCR; TCRdb stores in-frame clones only, minus some. The table lists roughly 34,000 clones, with no singletons. Input material: peripheral blood mononuclear cells. The receptors were gathered from a person aged 18-69 years in good health.

This clone was seen at least ten times. The read gets to within 3 residues of the CDR3 end, and the germline J gene fills in the rest. The rearrangement uses TRBV10-3 and TRBJ2-7, with D possibly being TRBD1 (6 bases). The CDR3 loop spans 13 amino acids. V gave up 4 bases and J gave up 5 bases, with 12 bases separating them. Per germline, CDR1 ENHRY and CDR2 SYGVKD. The CDR3 DNA, read in part, is TGTGCCATCAGTGCACAGGGTAGGAACGAG. Translating gives CAISAQGRNE. The CDR3 as a whole reads CAISAQGRNEQYF.

In its sample, this clone was seen many times. From the germline J gene comes the end of the CDR3, since the read stops 3 residues before it. V gene TRBV19 combines with J gene TRBJ2-1; 7 nucleotides align to TRBD2. Germline V gene data show CDR1 as LNHDA and CDR2 as SQIVND (reference sequence). CDR3 length equals 14 residues. V lost 7 bases, J lost 0 bases, and 3 bases stayed unmatched. The CDR3 loop reads CASNRGSSYNEQFF. CDR3 DNA (partial): TGTGCCAGTAACCGCGGGAGCTCCTACAATGAG.

At least ten counts were recorded for this clone. The CDR3 end falls 3 residues outside the read, so it is completed with the germline J gene. The J gene is TRBJ1-4, the V gene TRBV10-3, with D tentatively TRBD1 (6 bases). Trimming left V 7 bases short and J 5 bases short, with 11 bases between. Per germline, CDR1 ENHRY and CDR2 SYGVKD. The length of the CDR3 is 13 residues. CDR3 region: CAIKGGPNEKLFF. The sequenced CDR3 bases are TGTGCCATCAAGGGGGGGCCCAATGAAAAA.

In this sample, this clone turned up many times. The read is 3 residues too short to cover the CDR3 end, so that end is filled in from the germline J gene. This chain links TRBV12-3 or TRBV12-4 with TRBJ1-2; D may be TRBD1 (6 bases). Deletions cut 1 base from V and 1 base from J, with 10 bases between. This CDR3 spans 15 amino acids. The CDR3 protein is CASSLEDSHNYGYTF. CDR3 DNA (partial): TGTGCCAGCAGTTTAGAGGACAGCCATAACTATGGC.

This clone has a count of ten or more. With the read ending 3 residues before the CDR3 end, the germline J gene is used to fill in that end. V is TRBV6-1 and J is TRBJ1-1, with D unclear. With 0 bases removed from V and 6 bases from J, the gap between germline ends came to 11 bases. Germline V gene sequence: CDR1 MNHNS, CDR2 SASEGT. This CDR3 spans 14 amino acids. CDR3: CASSEALQPSEAFF. CDR3 bases read: TGTGCCAGCAGTGAAGCGTTACAACCGTCTGAA.

The table lists this clone with a few counts. The read stops 3 residues short of the end of the CDR3; the missing end is completed from the germline J gene. This rearrangement joins TRBV25-1 to TRBJ1-2, with D unclear. Trimming took off 4 bases at V and 5 bases at J, with 8 bases between the two ends. This CDR3 is built from 12 residues. From germline, CDR1 is MGHDK and CDR2 SYGVNS. The CDR3: CASSGGVYGYTF. Partial CDR3 DNA: TGTGCCAGCAGTGGAGGTGTATATGGC.

There are many counts of this clone. The CDR3 end falls 3 residues outside the read, so it is completed with the germline J gene. The V call is TRBV7-8, the J call TRBJ2-7; no clear D gene. Germline lookup yields CDR1 SGHVS and CDR2 FQNEAQ. The CDR3 runs to 12 residues. The ends were cut back, 2 bases at V and 1 base at J, with 3 bases in the middle. CDR3 residues: CASSLPSYEQYF. CDR3 bases read: TGTGCCAGCAGCTTACCTTCCTACGAG.

This clone was observed many times. With the read ending 3 residues before the CDR3 end, the germline J gene is used to fill in that end. The chain uses TRBV4-1 and TRBJ1-4; 7 bases line up with TRBD1. The J segment lost 5 bases and the V segment lost 0 bases, leaving 6 bases of the junction unmatched. Germline lookup yields CDR1 MGHRA and CDR2 YSYEKL. The CDR3 length is 16 residues. The CDR3 reads CASSQDLYRGNEKLFF. The DNA read from the CDR3 is TGCGCCAGCAGCCAAGATCTTTACAGGGGCAATGAAAAA.

This clone appeared many times. The read gets to within 3 residues of the CDR3 end, and the germline J gene fills in the rest. The V gene is TRBV30, the J gene TRBJ1-1; 8 bases fit TRBD1. CDR1 and CDR2 from the germline V gene are GTSNPN and SVGIG (reference sequence). This CDR3 is 15 amino acids long. V shed 0 bases, J shed 6 bases, and the junction held 9 bases outside the gene matches. CDR3 bases read: TGTGCCTGGAGTGTACGTTGGACAGGGTTCTCTGAA. Its protein product is CAWSVRWTGFSE. The whole CDR3 is CAWSVRWTGFSEAFF.

The sequenced part of the CDR3 DNA is TGTGCCAGCTCGCTGAGCGGCCAAGAGACC. It specifies CASSLSGQET. From start to end, the CDR3 is CASSLSGQETQYF. The rearrangement links TRBV18 to TRBJ2-5, with D maybe TRBD2 (5 bases). The read falls 3 residues short of the CDR3 end, and the missing part is taken from the germline J gene. CDR1 is KGHSH, CDR2 LQKENI, per germline. With 6 bases removed from V and 1 base from J, the gap between germline ends came to 9 bases. This CDR3 has 13 residues. Looking up the rest from reference TRBV18 and TRBJ2-5 gives the full variable domain: NAGVMQNPRHLVRRRGQEARLRCSPMKGHSHVYWYRQLPEEGLKFMVYLQKENIIDESGMPKERFSAEFPKEGPSILRIQQVVRGDSAAYFCASSLSGQETQYFGPGTRLLVL.

This clone came up a few times. CDR3 loop: CASSDVGLGYTDTQYF. Partial CDR3 DNA: TGTGCCAGCAGTGACGTGGGCCTCGGATACACAGATACG. This sequence joins TRBV2 and TRBJ2-3; no firm D call. The read comes to an end 3 residues before the CDR3 does, leaving the germline J gene to fill in the end. V dropped 3 bases and J dropped 2 bases, with 15 bases sitting between them. The CDR3 loop spans 16 amino acids. Looked up from germline, CDR1 is SNHLY and CDR2 is FYNNEI. The full variable domain, completed using reference TRBV2 and TRBJ2-3, is EPEVTQTPSHQVTQMGQEVILRCVPISNHLYFYWYRQILGQKVEFLVSFYNNEISEKSEIFDDQFSVERPDGSNFTLKIRSTKLEDSAMYFCASSDVGLGYTDTQYFGPGTRLTVL.

This clone appeared many times. The read ends 3 residues before the CDR3 terminus; that terminus is restored from the germline J gene. The chain has TRBV7-9 and TRBJ1-2, with a weak D call TRBD1 (6 bases). The length of the CDR3 is 15 residues. In germline, CDR1 is SEHNR, CDR2 FQNEAQ (reference sequence). V was cut by 2 bases and J by 2 bases, with 12 bases left in between. The CDR3 protein is CASSLLNRENYGYTF. Incomplete CDR3 DNA: TGTGCCAGCAGCTTATTAAACAGGGAGAACTATGGC.

This clone has at least ten counts. From the germline J gene comes the end of the CDR3, since the read stops 3 residues before it. The chain employs TRBV5-1 and TRBJ1-3, with 8 bases matching TRBD1. After removal of 2 bases from V and 0 bases from J, the junction contained 7 bases not matched to a gene. The CDR3 loop spans 17 amino acids. Germline CDR1 reads SGHRS; CDR2 reads YFSETQ. Partial CDR3 DNA: TGCGCCAGCAGCTTAGCGCGACAGGGGAGCTCTGGAAACACC. Its protein is CASSLARQGSSGNT. The whole CDR3 sequence is CASSLARQGSSGNTIYF.

This clone was detected ten times or more. The read gets to within 3 residues of the CDR3 end, and the germline J gene fills in the rest. This chain links TRBV5-1 with TRBJ2-1; TRBD2 aligns across 7 bases. V lost 1 base to trimming and J lost 4 bases; unmatched junction nucleotides: 5. Germline values: CDR1 SGHRS, CDR2 YFSETQ. CDR3 length: 15 residues. CDR3 DNA, as far as it was read: TGCGCCAGCAGCTTGAGTAGCGGGTCATACAATGAG. Amino acids: CASSLSSGSYNE. The complete CDR3 reads CASSLSSGSYNEQFF. Supplemented by reference TRBV5-1 and TRBJ2-1, the full variable domain reads KAGVTQTPRYLIKTRGQQVTLSCSPISGHRSVSWYQQTPGQGLQFLFEYFSETQRNKGNFPGRFSGRQFSNSRSEMNVSTLELGDSALYLCASSLSSGSYNEQFFGPGTRLTVL.

This clone came up many times. The read halts 3 residues ahead of the CDR3 end, with the missing end drawn from the germline J gene. The V gene is TRBV19, the J gene TRBJ1-4; weak D call: TRBD1 (6 bases). Germline CDR1 LNHDA, CDR2 SQIVND (reference sequence). The CDR3 is 16 amino acids. With 5 bases removed from V and 8 bases from J, the gap between germline ends came to 21 bases. CDR3 DNA (partial): TGTGCCAGTAGTCTCCCCCAGGGGCTGCGGGACGAAAAA. Translating it yields CASSLPQGLRDEK. In full, the CDR3 is CASSLPQGLRDEKLFF.

At least ten counts were recorded for this clone. The read finishes 3 residues shy of the CDR3 end, and the germline J gene is used to complete it. This rearrangement joins TRBV19 to TRBJ1-6; 8 bases are shared with TRBD1. The CDR3 is 16 residues long. The germline V gene encodes CDR1 LNHDA and CDR2 SQIVND (reference sequence). V lost 6 bases to trimming and J lost 10 bases; unmatched junction nucleotides: 14. The CDR3 bases that were read are TGTGCCAGTAGAACTCCGGGACAGGCCGGCGGGTCACCC. The encoded protein is CASRTPGQAGGSP. The CDR3 as a whole reads CASRTPGQAGGSPLHF.

This clone was counted at least ten times. The read comes to an end 3 residues before the CDR3 does, leaving the germline J gene to fill in the end. This rearrangement joins TRBV5-1 to TRBJ1-1; 10 positions agree with TRBD1. This CDR3 has 13 residues. Losses at the gene ends were 4 bases for V and 4 bases for J; bases not matched to a gene: 1. The germline CDR1 and CDR2 sequences are SGHRS and YFSETQ. The CDR3 spells CASSGTGVTEAFF. Incomplete CDR3 DNA: TGCGCCAGCAGCGGGACAGGGGTCACTGAA.

This clone was observed many times. Read data end 3 residues before the CDR3 end; the end is taken from the germline J gene. J is TRBJ2-5 and V is TRBV10-1, with D tentatively TRBD1 (6 bases). V lost 7 bases, J lost 3 bases, and 18 bases lay in between. Looked up from germline, CDR1 is WNHNN and CDR2 is SYGVQD (reference sequence). This CDR3 comprises 15 residues. The CDR3 sequence is CASTQTGFGEETQYF. The sequenced CDR3 bases are TGCGCCAGCACCCAGACAGGTTTCGGGGAAGAGACC.

In this sample, this clone turned up a few times. Read sequence stops 3 residues before the CDR3 end, and the germline J gene provides the missing end. The chain has TRBV19 and TRBJ1-1, with D perhaps matching TRBD1 (5 bases). The CDR3 loop spans 12 amino acids. CDR1 and CDR2 (germline): LNHDA, SQIVND (reference sequence). The CDR3 DNA, read in part, is TGTGCCAGTGGGAAAGGGGCCTACGAG. Translated, it gives CASGKGAYE. The CDR3 reads in full as CASGKGAYEAFF.

This clone was seen more than once but under ten times. The read ends 3 residues shy of where the CDR3 ends; the end is completed using the germline J gene. The chain links TRBV6-2 or TRBV6-3 to TRBJ1-2; the D gene is possibly TRBD1 (5 bases). This CDR3 spans 13 amino acids. The germline V gene has CDR1 MNHEY and CDR2 SVGEGT. The CDR3 bases that were read are TGTGCCAGCAGTTACGGACAATACAATGAC. Translating gives CASSYGQYND. The complete CDR3 sequence is CASSYGQYNDYTF.

This clone was detected many times. CDR3 sequence: CAWSGAGVVAFF. Partial CDR3 DNA: TGTGCCTGGAGTGGGGCAGGCGTGGTG. The genes are TRBV30 and TRBJ1-1; D gene unclear. The observed sequence ends 3 residues before the CDR3 terminus, with the missing tail filled in from the germline J gene. The CDR3 runs 12 residues. Germline assignment: CDR1 GTSNPN and CDR2 SVGIG (reference sequence).

The table lists this clone with many counts. Read sequence stops 3 residues before the CDR3 end, and the germline J gene provides the missing end. The V call is TRBV7-2, the J call TRBJ2-7; 8 positions agree with TRBD1. With V trimmed by 4 bases and J by 2 bases, 4 bases remained unmatched. The length of the CDR3 is 14 residues. CDR1 and CDR2 from the germline V gene are SGHTA and FQGNSA. The CDR3 bases that were read are TGTGCCAGCAGCTCGGGACAGGTTCCCTACGAG. Its protein is CASSSGQVPYE. The CDR3, in full, reads CASSSGQVPYEQYF. Variable domain in full (rest from reference TRBV7-2 and TRBJ2-7): GAGVSQSPSNKVTEKGKDVELRCDPISGHTALYWYRQSLGQGLEFLIYFQGNSAPDKSGLPSDRFSAERTGGSVSTLTIQRTQQEDSAVYLCASSSGQVPYEQYFGPGTRLTVT.

Ten or more counts support this clone. The CDR3 end is not reached by the read, which stops 3 residues before it; the germline J gene fills it in. This chain joins TRBV5-1 and TRBJ2-5, with TRBD2 identical over 12 bases. V shed 4 bases, J shed 2 bases, and the junction held 3 bases outside the gene matches. The CDR3 has 15 residues. CDR1 is SGHRS, CDR2 YFSETQ, per germline. CDR3 amino acids: CASSQTSGRQETQYF. CDR3 DNA, as far as it was read: TGCGCCAGCAGCCAGACTAGCGGGAGACAAGAGACC.

This clone appeared many times. The observed sequence ends 3 residues before the CDR3 terminus, with the missing tail filled in from the germline J gene. This rearrangement joins TRBV5-1 to TRBJ2-2; 12 positions agree with TRBD2. Germline CDR1 SGHRS, CDR2 YFSETQ. Trimming cost V 0 bases and J 5 bases; bases outside gene matches: 2. The CDR3 is 16 residues long. The CDR3 spells CASSLVGTSGTGELFF. The covered CDR3 bases are TGCGCCAGCAGCTTGGTAGGGACTAGCGGGACCGGGGAG.

This clone came up many times. The DNA read from the CDR3 is TGTGCCAGCAGTGAAGCGCGGGAGACC. Its translation is CASSEARET. The full CDR3 sequence reads CASSEARETQYF. V is TRBV2 and J is TRBJ2-5; D uncertain. Read coverage stops 3 residues before the CDR3 terminus; the germline J gene supplies the remainder. The CDR3 length is 12 residues. In germline, CDR1 is SNHLY, CDR2 FYNNEI. V dropped 0 bases and J dropped 5 bases, with 4 bases sitting between them.

This clone was recorded many times. The sequenced fragment ends 3 residues before the CDR3 boundary, so the rest is inferred from the germline J gene. The genes are TRBV6-1 and TRBJ1-5; weak D call: TRBD1 (6 bases). With 4 bases removed from V and 5 bases from J, the gap between germline ends came to 15 bases. The germline CDR1 and CDR2 sequences are MNHNS and SASEGT. This CDR3 contains 15 residues. The chain's CDR3 is CASSGQGIVDQPQHF. CDR3 bases read: TGTGCCAGCAGTGGGCAGGGGATTGTGGATCAGCCC.

This clone has more than one count but fewer than ten. The CDR3 end lies 3 residues beyond the end of the read and is filled in from the germline J gene. The chain has TRBV7-2 and TRBJ2-3; D not certain. Germline CDR1 and CDR2: SGHTA and FQGNSA. There are 14 residues in the CDR3. Between the trimmed V and J ends, which lost 1 base and 6 bases, there was a span of 11 bases. The CDR3 sequence is CASSLVSLTDTQYF. The sequenced CDR3 bases are TGTGCCAGCAGCTTAGTTAGCCTAACCGATACG.

The table lists this clone with many counts. The read falls 3 residues short of the CDR3 end, and the missing part is taken from the germline J gene. The chain joins TRBV10-3 to TRBJ2-1; D unresolved. The CDR3 sequence is 14 residues long. Per germline, CDR1 ENHRY and CDR2 SYGVKD. Trimming took 4 bases from V and 2 from J, leaving 9 bases between them. CDR3 residues: CAISVAAPYNEQFF. The sequenced CDR3 bases are TGTGCCATCAGTGTAGCAGCACCCTACAATGAG.

This clone has ten or more counts. The read terminates 3 residues ahead of where the CDR3 ends, so the germline J gene completes it. The V and J genes are TRBV10-1 and TRBJ2-5, with D unresolved. CDR1 WNHNN and CDR2 SYGVQD come from the germline V gene (reference sequence). Trimming pared 2 bases from V and 3 bases from J, leaving 13 bases between. The CDR3 extends over 15 amino acids. The CDR3 region is CASSEKLGREETQYF. Incomplete CDR3 DNA: TGCGCCAGCAGTGAGAAGCTCGGAAGGGAAGAGACC.